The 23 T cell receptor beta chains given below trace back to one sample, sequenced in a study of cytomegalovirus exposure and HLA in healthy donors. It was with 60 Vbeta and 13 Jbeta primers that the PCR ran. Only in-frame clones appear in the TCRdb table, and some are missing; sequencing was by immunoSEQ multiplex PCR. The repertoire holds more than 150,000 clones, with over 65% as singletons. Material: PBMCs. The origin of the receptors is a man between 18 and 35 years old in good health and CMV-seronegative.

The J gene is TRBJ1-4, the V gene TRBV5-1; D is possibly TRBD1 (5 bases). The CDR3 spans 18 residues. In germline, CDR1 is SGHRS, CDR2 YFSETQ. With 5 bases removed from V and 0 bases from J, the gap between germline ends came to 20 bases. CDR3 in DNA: TGCGCCAGCAGACTTGGTACCGGTTGGGGCCCAACTAATGAAAAACTGTTTTTT. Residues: CASRLGTGWGPTNEKLFF. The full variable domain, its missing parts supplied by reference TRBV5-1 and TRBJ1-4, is KAGVTQTPRYLIKTRGQQVTLSCSPISGHRSVSWYQQTPGQGLQFLFEYFSETQRNKGNFPGRFSGRQFSNSRSEMNVSTLELGDSALYLCASRLGTGWGPTNEKLFFGSGTQLSVL.

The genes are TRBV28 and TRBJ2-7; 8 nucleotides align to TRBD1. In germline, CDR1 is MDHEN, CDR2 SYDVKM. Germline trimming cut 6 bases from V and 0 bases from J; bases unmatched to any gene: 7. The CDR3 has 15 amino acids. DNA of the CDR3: TGTGCCAGCAGATGGACAGGGAGTGGCTCCTACGAGCAGTACTTC. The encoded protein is CASRWTGSGSYEQYF.

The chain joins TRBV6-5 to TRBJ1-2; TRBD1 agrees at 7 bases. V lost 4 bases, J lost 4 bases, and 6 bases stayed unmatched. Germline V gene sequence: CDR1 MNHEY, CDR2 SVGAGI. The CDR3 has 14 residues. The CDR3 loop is CASSSGQTLYGYTF. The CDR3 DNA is TGTGCCAGCAGTTCGGGACAGACCCTCTATGGCTACACCTTC.

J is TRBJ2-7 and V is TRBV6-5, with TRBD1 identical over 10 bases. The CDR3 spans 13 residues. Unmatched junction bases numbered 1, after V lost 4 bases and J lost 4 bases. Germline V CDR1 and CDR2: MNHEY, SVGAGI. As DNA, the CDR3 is TGTGCCAGCAGTTGGGACAGGGGTTACGAGCAGTACTTC. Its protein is CASSWDRGYEQYF.

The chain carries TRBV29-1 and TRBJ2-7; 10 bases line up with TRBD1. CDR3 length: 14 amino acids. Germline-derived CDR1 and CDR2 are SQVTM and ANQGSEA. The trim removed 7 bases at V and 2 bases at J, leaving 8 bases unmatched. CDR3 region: CSAQGGQGTYEQYF. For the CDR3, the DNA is TGCAGCGCCCAGGGGGGACAGGGGACCTACGAGCAGTACTTC.

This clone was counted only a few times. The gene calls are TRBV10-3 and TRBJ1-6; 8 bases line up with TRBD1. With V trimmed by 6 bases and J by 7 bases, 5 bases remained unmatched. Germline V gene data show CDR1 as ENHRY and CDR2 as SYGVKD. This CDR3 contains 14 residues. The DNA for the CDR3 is TGTGCCATCAGGGCAGGGGGCGGCAATTCACCCCTCCACTTT. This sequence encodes CAIRAGGGNSPLHF.

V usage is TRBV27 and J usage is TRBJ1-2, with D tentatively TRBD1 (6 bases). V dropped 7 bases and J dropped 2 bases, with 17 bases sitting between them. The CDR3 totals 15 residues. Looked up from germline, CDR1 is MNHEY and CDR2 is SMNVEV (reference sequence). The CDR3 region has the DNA TGTGCCAGCAAGTCACCAGACCAGGGGAACTATGGCTACACCTTC. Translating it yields CASKSPDQGNYGYTF.

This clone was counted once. In DNA, the CDR3 is TGTGCCAGCAGCCCGGACTGGAATTCACCCCTCCACTTT. Translation: CASSPDWNSPLHF. This rearrangement joins TRBV11-2 to TRBJ1-6; unclear D gene. Germline-derived CDR1 and CDR2 are SGHAT and FQNNGV. The V gene lost 5 bases and the J gene lost 7 bases, with 9 bases spanning the gap. CDR3 length equals 13 residues. The complete variable domain, with remaining parts taken from reference TRBV11-2 and TRBJ1-6, reads EAGVAQSPRYKIIEKRQSVAFWCNPISGHATLYWYQQILGQGPKLLIQFQNNGVVDDSQLPKDRFSAERLKGVDSTLKIQPAKLEDSAVYLCASSPDWNSPLHFGNGTRLTVT.

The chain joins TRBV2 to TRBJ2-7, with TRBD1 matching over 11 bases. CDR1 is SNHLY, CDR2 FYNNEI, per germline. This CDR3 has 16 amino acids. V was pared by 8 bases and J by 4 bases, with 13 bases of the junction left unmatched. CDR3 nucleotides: TGTGCCAGCGCTGCGCCCCGGACAGGGGGCCCGTACGAGCAGTACTTC. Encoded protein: CASAAPRTGGPYEQYF.

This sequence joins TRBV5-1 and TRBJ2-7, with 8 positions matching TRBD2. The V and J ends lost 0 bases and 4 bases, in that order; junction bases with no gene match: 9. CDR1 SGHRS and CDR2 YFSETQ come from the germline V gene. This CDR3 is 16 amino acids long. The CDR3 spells CASSLVSAGVGYEQYF. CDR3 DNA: TGCGCCAGCAGCTTGGTTTCAGCGGGAGTTGGGTACGAGCAGTACTTC.

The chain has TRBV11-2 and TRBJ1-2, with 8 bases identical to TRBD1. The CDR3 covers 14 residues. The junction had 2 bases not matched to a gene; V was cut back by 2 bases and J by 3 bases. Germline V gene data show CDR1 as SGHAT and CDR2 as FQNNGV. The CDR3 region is CASSLPGGYYGYTF. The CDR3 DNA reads TGTGCCAGCAGCTTACCAGGGGGCTACTATGGCTACACCTTC. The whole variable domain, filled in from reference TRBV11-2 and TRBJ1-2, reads EAGVAQSPRYKIIEKRQSVAFWCNPISGHATLYWYQQILGQGPKLLIQFQNNGVVDDSQLPKDRFSAERLKGVDSTLKIQPAKLEDSAVYLCASSLPGGYYGYTFGSGTRLTVV.

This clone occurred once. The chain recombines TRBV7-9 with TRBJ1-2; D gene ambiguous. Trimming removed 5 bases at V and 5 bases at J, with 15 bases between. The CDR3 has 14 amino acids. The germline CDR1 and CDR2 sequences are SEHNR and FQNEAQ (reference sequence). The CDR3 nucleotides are TGTGCCAGCAGCCATGGGGAAGGACTTTATGGCTACACCTTC. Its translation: CASSHGEGLYGYTF.

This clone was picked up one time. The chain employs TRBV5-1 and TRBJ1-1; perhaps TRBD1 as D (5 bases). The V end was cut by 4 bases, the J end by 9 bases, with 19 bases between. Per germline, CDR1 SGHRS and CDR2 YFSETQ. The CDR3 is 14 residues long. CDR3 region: CASSPGGREGQAFF. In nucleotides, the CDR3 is TGCGCCAGCAGCCCGGGAGGCAGGGAGGGCCAAGCTTTCTTT.

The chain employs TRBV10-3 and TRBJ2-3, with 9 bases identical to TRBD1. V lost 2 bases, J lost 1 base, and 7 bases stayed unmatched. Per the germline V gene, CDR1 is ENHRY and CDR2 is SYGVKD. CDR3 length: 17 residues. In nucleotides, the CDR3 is TGTGCCATCAGTGAGCCACAGGGGGCAGGTGGCACAGATACGCAGTATTTT. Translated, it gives CAISEPQGAGGTDTQYF.

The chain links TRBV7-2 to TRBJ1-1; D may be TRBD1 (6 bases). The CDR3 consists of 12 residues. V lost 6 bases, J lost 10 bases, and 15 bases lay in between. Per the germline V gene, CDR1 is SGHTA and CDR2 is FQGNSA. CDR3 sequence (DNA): TGTGCCAGCAGATATACGGGACACGCAGCTTTCTTT. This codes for CASRYTGHAAFF.

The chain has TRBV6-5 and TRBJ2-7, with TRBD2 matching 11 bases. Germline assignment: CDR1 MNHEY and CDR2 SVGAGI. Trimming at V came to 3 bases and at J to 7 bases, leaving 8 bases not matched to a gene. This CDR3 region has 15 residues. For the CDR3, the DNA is TGTGCCAGCAGTTATCGACTAGCGGGGCAGAGGGAGCAGTACTTC. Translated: CASSYRLAGQREQYF.

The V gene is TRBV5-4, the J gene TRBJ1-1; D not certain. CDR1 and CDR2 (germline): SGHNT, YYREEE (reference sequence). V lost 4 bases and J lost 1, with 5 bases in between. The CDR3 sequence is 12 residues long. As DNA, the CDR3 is TGTGCCAGCAGCCCCCAGAACACTGAAGCTTTCTTT. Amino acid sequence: CASSPQNTEAFF.

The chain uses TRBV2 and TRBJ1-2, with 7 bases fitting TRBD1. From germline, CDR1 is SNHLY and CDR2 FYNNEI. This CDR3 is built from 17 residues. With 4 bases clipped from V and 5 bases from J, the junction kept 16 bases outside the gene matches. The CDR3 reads CASSGGVGGRYEYGYTF. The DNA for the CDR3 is TGTGCCAGCAGTGGTGGGGTAGGGGGCCGCTACGAATATGGCTACACCTTC.

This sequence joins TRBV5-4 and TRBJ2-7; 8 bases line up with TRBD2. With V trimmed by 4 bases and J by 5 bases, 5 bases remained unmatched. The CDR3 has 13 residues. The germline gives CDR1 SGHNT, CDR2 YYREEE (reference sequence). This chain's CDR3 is CASSASGYNEQYF. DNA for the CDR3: TGTGCCAGCAGCGCTAGCGGGTACAACGAGCAGTACTTC.

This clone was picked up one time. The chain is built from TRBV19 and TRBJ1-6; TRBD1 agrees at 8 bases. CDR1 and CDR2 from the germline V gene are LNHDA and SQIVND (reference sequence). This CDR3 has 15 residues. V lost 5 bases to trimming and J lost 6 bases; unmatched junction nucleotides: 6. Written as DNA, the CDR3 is TGTGCCAGTAGTTCCGCAGGACAGGGTAATTCACCCCTCCACTTT. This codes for CASSSAGQGNSPLHF.

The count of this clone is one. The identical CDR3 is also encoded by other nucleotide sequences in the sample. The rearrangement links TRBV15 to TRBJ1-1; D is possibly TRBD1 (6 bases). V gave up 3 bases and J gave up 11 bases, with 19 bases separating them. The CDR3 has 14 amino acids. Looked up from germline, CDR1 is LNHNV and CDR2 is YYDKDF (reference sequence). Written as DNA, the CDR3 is TGTGCCACCAGCAGGGCGGGAGGGGGAACCACCGCTTTCTTT. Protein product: CATSRAGGGTTAFF.

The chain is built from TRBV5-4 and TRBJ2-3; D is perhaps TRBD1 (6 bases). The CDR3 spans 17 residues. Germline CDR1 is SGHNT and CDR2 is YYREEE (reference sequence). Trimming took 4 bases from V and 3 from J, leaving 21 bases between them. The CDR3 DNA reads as TGTGCCAGCAGCCCTGGCCTTACAGGGCAATTAACAGATACGCAGTATTTT. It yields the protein CASSPGLTGQLTDTQYF.

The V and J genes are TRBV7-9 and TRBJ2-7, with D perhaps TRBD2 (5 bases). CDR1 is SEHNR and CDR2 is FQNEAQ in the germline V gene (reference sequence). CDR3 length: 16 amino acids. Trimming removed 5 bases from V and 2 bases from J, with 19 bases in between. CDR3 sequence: CASSPTLGSAAYEQYF. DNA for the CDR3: TGTGCCAGCAGCCCGACCCTTGGTAGCGCAGCCTACGAGCAGTACTTC.